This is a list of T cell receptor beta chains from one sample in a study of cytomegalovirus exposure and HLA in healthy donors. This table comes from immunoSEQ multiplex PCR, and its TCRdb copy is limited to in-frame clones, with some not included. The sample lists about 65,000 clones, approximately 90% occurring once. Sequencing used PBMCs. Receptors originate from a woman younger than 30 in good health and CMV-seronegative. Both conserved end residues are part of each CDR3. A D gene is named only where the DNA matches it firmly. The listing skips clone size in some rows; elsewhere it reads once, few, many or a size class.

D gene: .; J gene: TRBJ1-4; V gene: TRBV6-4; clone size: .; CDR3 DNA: TGTGCCAGCAGCGGAGGGGCAACTAATGAAAAACTGTTTTTT; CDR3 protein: CASSGGATNEKLFF
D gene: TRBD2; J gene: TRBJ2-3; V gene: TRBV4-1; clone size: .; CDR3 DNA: TGCGCCAGCAGCATCTTGGGGGAGGGCGGAGATACGCAGTATTTT; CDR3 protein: CASSILGEGGDTQYF
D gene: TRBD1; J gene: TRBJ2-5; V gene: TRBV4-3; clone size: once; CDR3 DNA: TGCGCCAGCAGCCAGGAGCCCGGGACAGGGCTTGAGACCCAGTACTTC; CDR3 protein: CASSQEPGTGLETQYF
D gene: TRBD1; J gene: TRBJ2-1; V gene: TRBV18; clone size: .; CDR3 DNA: TGTGCCAGCTCAGAACAGGGGGGACAGGATGAGCAGTTCTTC; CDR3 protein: CASSEQGGQDEQFF
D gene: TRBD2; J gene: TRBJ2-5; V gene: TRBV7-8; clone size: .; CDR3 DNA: TGTGCCAGCAGCTTAAGGGGACTAGCGGAAATAGAGACCCAGTACTTC; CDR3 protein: CASSLRGLAEIETQYF
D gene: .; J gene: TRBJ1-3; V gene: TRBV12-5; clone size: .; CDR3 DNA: TGTGCTAGTGGACCCTATGGAAACACCATATATTTT; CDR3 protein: CASGPYGNTIYF
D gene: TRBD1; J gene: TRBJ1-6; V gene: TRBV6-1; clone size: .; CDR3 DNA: TGTGCCAGCAGAACAGGGGAAAGTTCACCCCTCCACTTT; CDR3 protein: CASRTGESSPLHF
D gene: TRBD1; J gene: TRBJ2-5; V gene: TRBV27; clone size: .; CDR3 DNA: TGTGCCAGCAGTTCTGGACAGGGGGCAGAGACCCAGTACTTC; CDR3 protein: CASSSGQGAETQYF
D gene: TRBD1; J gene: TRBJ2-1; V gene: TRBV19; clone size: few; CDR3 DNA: TGTGCCATCCTGGACAGGGACAGCAATGAGCAGTTCTTC; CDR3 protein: CAILDRDSNEQFF
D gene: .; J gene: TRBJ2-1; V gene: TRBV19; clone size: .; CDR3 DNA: TGTGCCAGTGGGGATCCCGGGGAGTATGAGCAGTTCTTC; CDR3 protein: CASGDPGEYEQFF
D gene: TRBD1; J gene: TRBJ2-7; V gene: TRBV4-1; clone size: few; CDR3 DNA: TGCGCCAGCAGCCAACATGGGACAGGGGGCAACGAGCAGTACTTC; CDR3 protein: CASSQHGTGGNEQYF
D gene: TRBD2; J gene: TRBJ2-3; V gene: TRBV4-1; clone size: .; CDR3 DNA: TGCGCCAGCAGCCCCAACACACTAGCGGGGGGGGGAGATACGCAGTATTTT; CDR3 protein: CASSPNTLAGGGDTQYF
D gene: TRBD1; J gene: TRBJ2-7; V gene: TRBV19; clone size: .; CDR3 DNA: TGTGCCACTGGACAGGGGGCCGATTACGAGCAGTACTTC; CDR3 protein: CATGQGADYEQYF
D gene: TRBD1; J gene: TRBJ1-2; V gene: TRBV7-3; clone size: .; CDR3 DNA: TGTGCCAGCAGCTCGACAGGGGGCATCGATGGCTACACCTTC; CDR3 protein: CASSSTGGIDGYTF
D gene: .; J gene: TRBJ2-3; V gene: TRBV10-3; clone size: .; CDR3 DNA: TGTGCCATCAGTGATCCCAGCGACCCCGCTAGCACAGATACGCAGTATTTT; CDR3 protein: CAISDPSDPASTDTQYF
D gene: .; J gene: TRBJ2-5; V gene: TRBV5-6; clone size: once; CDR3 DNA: TGTGCCAGCAGCCCACAGGGCTGGGAGACCCAGTACTTC; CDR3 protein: CASSPQGWETQYF
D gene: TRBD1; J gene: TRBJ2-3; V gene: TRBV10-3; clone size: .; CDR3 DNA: TGTGCCATCAAGGACCCGGGACAGCGGACAGATACGCAGTATTTT; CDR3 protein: CAIKDPGQRTDTQYF
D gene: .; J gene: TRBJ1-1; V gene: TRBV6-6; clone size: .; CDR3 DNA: TGTGCCAGCAGTTACGGGACGGGGGTCGGGGCTTTCTTT; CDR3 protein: CASSYGTGVGAFF
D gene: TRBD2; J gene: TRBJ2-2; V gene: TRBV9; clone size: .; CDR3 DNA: TGTGCCAGCAGCGCTCGACTAGCGGGACGCAATGGAGCCGGGGAGCTGTTTTTT; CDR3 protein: CASSARLAGRNGAGELFF
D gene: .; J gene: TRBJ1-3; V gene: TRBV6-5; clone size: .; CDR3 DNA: TGTGCCAGCAGATGGACAGTTTCTGGAAACACCATATATTTT; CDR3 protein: CASRWTVSGNTIYF
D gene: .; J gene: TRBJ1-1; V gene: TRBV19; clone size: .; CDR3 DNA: TGTGCCAGTATCCCCAGAAGGGGGATGAACACTGAAGCTTTCTTT; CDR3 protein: CASIPRRGMNTEAFF
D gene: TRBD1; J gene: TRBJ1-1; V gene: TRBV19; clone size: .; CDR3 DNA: TGTGCCAGTAGTATTGCCCCGGACAGGGGACGTAACACTGAAGCTTTCTTT; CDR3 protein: CASSIAPDRGRNTEAFF